This TCR beta chain appears in the sequencing data of a study of OX40 agonist ivuxolimab in advanced cancers. Across the whole study: The patients received agonistic anti-OX40 (CD134) antibody ivuxolimab. Study results and caveats: Doses of 0.1 to 3.0 mg/kg were accompanied by clonal expansion of CD4+ and CD8+ blood T cells by week 6. Normalized T-cell clonal expansion was also low in some nonresponders.

A remark on this clone: Its antigen is not known.

The protocol was immunoSEQ multiplex PCR, while the TCRdb copy is restricted to in-frame clones and leaves out a portion. The sample includes approximately 100,000 clones, around 92% of them seen just once. The input for sequencing was CD4+ or CD8+ T cells sorted from blood, taken in a trial of the OX40 agonist ivuxolimab. The sequence derives from an adult with an advanced solid tumor such as melanoma, head and neck, liver or kidney cancer.

CDR3: CASSIGGTGTNEKLFF. Written as DNA, the CDR3 is TGTGCCAGTAGTATAGGTGGGACAGGGACTAATGAAAAACTGTTTTTT. The chain carries TRBV19 and TRBJ1-4, with 9 bases fitting TRBD1. The CDR3 has 16 residues. The junction had 2 bases not matched to a gene; V was cut back by 1 base and J by 2 bases. From germline, CDR1 is LNHDA and CDR2 SQIVND (reference sequence).